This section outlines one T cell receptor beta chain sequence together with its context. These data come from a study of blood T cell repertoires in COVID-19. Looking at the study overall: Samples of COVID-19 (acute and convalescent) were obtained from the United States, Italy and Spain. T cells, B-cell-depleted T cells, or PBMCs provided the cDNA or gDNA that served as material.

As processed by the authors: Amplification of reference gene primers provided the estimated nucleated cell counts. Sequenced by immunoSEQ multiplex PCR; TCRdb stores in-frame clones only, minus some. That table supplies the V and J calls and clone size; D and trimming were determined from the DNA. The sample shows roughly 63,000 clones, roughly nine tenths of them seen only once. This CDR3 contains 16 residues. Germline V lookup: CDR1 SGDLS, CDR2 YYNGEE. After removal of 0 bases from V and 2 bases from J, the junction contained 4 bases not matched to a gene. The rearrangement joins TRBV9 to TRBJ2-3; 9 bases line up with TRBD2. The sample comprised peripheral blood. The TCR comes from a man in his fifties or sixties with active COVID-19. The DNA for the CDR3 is TGTGCCAGCAGCGTAGTAGCTAGCGGGGACACAGATACGCAGTATTTT. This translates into CASSVVASGDTDTQYF.